The following is a T cell receptor (beta chain) sequence with its context. The sample belongs to a study of blood T cell repertoires in COVID-19. Overall study context: From the United States, Italy and Spain came samples of acute and convalescent COVID-19. Sources were T cells, B-cell-depleted T cells, or PBMCs; the material itself was cDNA or gDNA.

Methods used by the authors: Reference gene primer amplification yielded estimated nucleated cell counts. The table came from immunoSEQ multiplex PCR; TCRdb's copy has only in-frame clones and leaves some out. V, J and clone size derive from that table, while D and trimming were established from the DNA sequence. The table shows some 190,000 clones, with 85% to 90% occurring only once. This CDR3 comprises 15 residues. Germline-derived CDR1 and CDR2 are MDHEN and SYDVKM. V lost 3 bases and J lost 3; bases outside the gene matches: 3. The TCR sequence derives from a man aged 18 to 29 with active or convalescent COVID-19. This rearrangement joins TRBV28 to TRBJ1-5, with TRBD1 matching 9 bases. Sequences were obtained from peripheral blood. In DNA form, the CDR3 reads TGTGCCAGCAGTTTGACAGGGGGATACAATCAGCCCCAGCATTTT. This translates into CASSLTGGYNQPQHF. The whole variable domain, remainder taken from reference TRBV28 and TRBJ1-5, is DVKVTQSSRYLVKRTGEKVFLECVQDMDHENMFWYRQDPGLGLRLIYFSYDVKMKEKGDIPEGYSVSREKKERFSLILESASTNQTSMYLCASSLTGGYNQPQHFGDGTRLSIL.